These 24 T cell receptor beta chains came from one sample sequenced in a study of blood T cells in healthy people across ages. Using a J-beta primer mix together with a sample-barcoded 5' primer, a second PCR was run for roughly 7 to 12 cycles. MiXCR was run by TCRdb on the 5' RACE reads, yielding one entry per CDR3 protein. The table has under 1,000,000 distinct CDR3 sequences, approximately 35% seen once. The sequenced material came from blood. These receptors were taken from a man between 18 and 29 years old in good health.

This clonotype was detected a few times. CDR3 sequence reads: CASSPTGRVSYNEQFF. CDR3 sequence (DNA): TGTGCCAGCAGCCCGACAGGGAGAGTCTCCTACAATGAGCAGTTCTTC. This sequence joins TRBV7-9 and TRBJ2-1; 7 bases map to TRBD1. The CDR3 consists of 16 residues. The ends lost 5 bases at V and 0 bases at J; junction bases unmatched: 7. CDR1 is SEHNR and CDR2 is FQNEAQ in the germline V gene (reference sequence).

This clonotype has just a few counts. The chain employs TRBV4-3 and TRBJ2-1, with D possibly TRBD2 on 6 matching bases. The J call may be mistaken, given a closer DNA end match to TRBJ2-7. The CDR3 has 16 amino acids. Germline loops: CDR1 LGHNA, CDR2 YSLEER. CDR3 DNA sequence: TGCGCCAGCAGCCAGGGGCCTAGCGCCTCCTACAATGAGCAGTACTTC. Amino acid sequence: CASSQGPSASYNEQYF.

The CDR3 protein is CSATTGQDVAGELFF. The CDR3 coding sequence is TGCAGTGCCACCACCGGGCAGGACGTGGCCGGGGAGCTGTTTTTT. V and J are TRBV20-1 and TRBJ2-2; no reliable D call. Trimming took off 6 bases at V and 6 bases at J, with 20 bases between the two ends. The CDR3 is 15 residues long. CDR1 and CDR2 from the germline V gene are DFQATT and SNEGSKA (reference sequence).

The chain employs TRBV5-5 and TRBJ1-1; D may be TRBD1 (6 bases). The CDR3 is 13 amino acids. Per the germline V gene, CDR1 is SGHKS and CDR2 is YYEKEE (reference sequence). V was cut by 1 base and J by 8 bases, with 12 bases left in between. DNA for the CDR3: TGTGCCAGCAGCTTGATAGGAGACAGGGAAGCTTTCTTT. This encodes CASSLIGDREAFF.

Comment on this clonotype: At one end the junction does not follow the germline gene, possibly because of a read error. V usage is TRBV12-3 or TRBV12-4 and J usage is TRBJ2-7; tentative D call: TRBD2 (6 bases). The CDR3 contains 14 residues. The CDR3 here is CACSLAGNSYEQYF. Written as DNA, the CDR3 is TGTGCCTGCAGTCTGGCGGGGAACTCCTACGAGCAGTACTTC.

V and J are TRBV12-3 or TRBV12-4 and TRBJ2-7; TRBD2 aligns across 7 bases. The CDR3 has 15 amino acids. The V segment lost 5 bases and the J segment 2 bases; nucleotides outside the gene matches: 9. As DNA, the CDR3 is TGTGCCAGCAGTCCAAACCCTACTAGCGCCTACGAGCAGTACTTC. Its protein product is CASSPNPTSAYEQYF.

This sequence joins TRBV6-2 or TRBV6-3 and TRBJ1-1, with TRBD1 identical over 7 bases. CDR1 MNHEY and CDR2 SVGEGT come from the germline V gene. V gave up 6 bases and J gave up 3 bases; unmatched junction bases: 7. The CDR3 length is 14 residues. The CDR3 sequence: CASSRTGPDTEAFF. CDR3 nucleotide sequence: TGTGCCAGCAGCCGGACAGGCCCCGACACTGAAGCTTTCTTT.

This clonotype was counted between two and nine times. The chain has TRBV5-1 and TRBJ2-1, with D unresolved. V gave up 3 bases and J gave up 8 bases, with 18 bases separating them. The germline CDR1 and CDR2 sequences are SGHRS and YFSETQ. The CDR3 loop spans 15 amino acids. The CDR3 region is CASSYRRPASDEQFF. In DNA, the CDR3 is TGCGCCAGCAGCTATCGGCGGCCAGCCTCGGATGAGCAGTTCTTC.

This clonotype was recorded at least ten times. This rearrangement joins TRBV12-3 or TRBV12-4 to TRBJ2-5; D is perhaps TRBD2 (7 bases). The V end was cut by 6 bases, the J end by 5 bases, with 19 bases between. The CDR3 has 15 residues. This CDR3 reads CASRELGGGGETQYF. The CDR3 bases are TGTGCCAGCAGAGAACTCGGGGGAGGGGGGGAGACCCAGTACTTC.

This clonotype was picked up a small number of times. The rearrangement joins TRBV4-3 to TRBJ1-5; no firm D call. This CDR3 has 16 residues. Germline V gives CDR1 LGHNA, CDR2 YSLEER. Trimming stripped 1 base from V and 6 bases from J, with 16 bases between. The CDR3 reads CASSQAPYGGVQPQHF. Here the CDR3 DNA reads TGCGCCAGCAGCCAAGCGCCCTACGGTGGAGTTCAGCCCCAGCATTTT.

This clonotype was counted only a few times. This chain connects TRBV7-2 to TRBJ2-1; a possible D gene is TRBD2 (6 bases). The CDR3 contains 12 residues. CDR1 and CDR2 (germline): SGHTA, FQGNSA. V lost 2 bases and J 12 bases, leaving 11 bases between the germline ends. The CDR3 reads CASSLPAGGQFF. CDR3 bases: TGTGCCAGCAGCTTACCAGCGGGCGGGCAGTTCTTC.

Written as DNA, the CDR3 is TGCAGTGCTAGTGACAGTGAATATGGCTACACCTTC. The encoded protein is CSASDSEYGYTF. The chain links TRBV20-1 to TRBJ1-2; D might be TRBD1 (5 bases). V lost 3 bases and J 5 bases, leaving 10 bases between the germline ends. This CDR3 is 12 amino acids long. The germline gives CDR1 DFQATT, CDR2 SNEGSKA (reference sequence).

This clonotype has a handful of counts. The chain's CDR3 is CASSVEIAGFTDTQYF. CDR3 nucleotide sequence: TGTGCCAGCAGCGTAGAAATAGCGGGTTTCACAGATACGCAGTATTTT. V usage is TRBV9 and J usage is TRBJ2-3; the match to TRBD2 covers 7 bases. The germline CDR1 and CDR2 sequences are SGDLS and YYNGEE. The CDR3 contains 16 residues. The trim removed 0 bases at V and 2 bases at J, leaving 6 bases unmatched. The full variable domain, completed using reference TRBV9 and TRBJ2-3, is DSGVTQTPKHLITATGQRVTLRCSPRSGDLSVYWYQQSLDQGLQFLIQYYNGEERAKGNILERFSAQQFPDLHSELNLSSLELGDSALYFCASSVEIAGFTDTQYFGPGTRLTVL.

V is TRBV9 and J is TRBJ1-2; D uncertain. Between the trimmed V and J ends, which lost 7 bases and 5 bases, there was a span of 15 bases. This CDR3 spans 13 amino acids. CDR1 and CDR2 (germline): SGDLS, YYNGEE. The CDR3 DNA sequence: TGTGCCAGCCATGGAAGGAGTAATTATGGCTACACCTTC. This codes for CASHGRSNYGYTF.

A few counts support this clonotype. The J gene is TRBJ2-4, the V gene TRBV20-1, with D maybe TRBD2 (6 bases). CDR1 DFQATT and CDR2 SNEGSKA come from the germline V gene (reference sequence). The CDR3 sequence is 14 residues long. V was pared by 3 bases and J by 5 bases, with 14 bases between. The CDR3: CSARTATGENIQYF. In nucleotides, the CDR3 is TGCAGTGCTAGGACGGCCACGGGGGAAAACATTCAGTACTTC.

There are a few counts of this clonotype. The genes are TRBV30 and TRBJ2-1; tentatively, D is TRBD2 (5 bases). CDR3 size: 12 residues. Trimming cost V 2 bases and J 9 bases, with 11 bases left between them. Germline V CDR1 and CDR2: GTSNPN, SVGIG (reference sequence). The DNA for the CDR3 is TGTGCCTGGAGTCCCCGGGGATCTGAGCAGTTCTTC. Residues: CAWSPRGSEQFF.

The chain carries TRBV20-1 and TRBJ2-2; D ambiguous. Germline CDR1 and CDR2: DFQATT and SNEGSKA (reference sequence). V gave up 1 base and J gave up 7 bases, with 10 bases separating them. This CDR3 spans 13 amino acids. The CDR3 coding sequence is TGCAGTGCTAGAGGATCCGGGTTCGGGGAGCTGTTTTTT. It encodes CSARGSGFGELFF.

This clonotype has more than one count but fewer than ten. The gene calls are TRBV20-1 and TRBJ2-3; D unresolved. The V and J ends lost 7 bases and 5 bases respectively, with 13 bases between them. The CDR3 is 12 amino acids. Germline V gene lookup returns CDR1 DFQATT and CDR2 SNEGSKA (reference sequence). This CDR3 is CSEGPGGDTQYF. The CDR3 region has the DNA TGCAGTGAGGGCCCGGGTGGAGATACGCAGTATTTT.

There are a few counts of this clonotype. CDR3 sequence (DNA): TGTGCCAGCACCCTAAGGGTCAATTTGCCAGGGGCTTCTGGCTACACCTTC. It encodes CASTLRVNLPGASGYTF. The chain joins TRBV12-3 or TRBV12-4 to TRBJ1-2; tentative D call: TRBD1 (6 bases). The CDR3 length is 17 residues. Between the trimmed V and J ends, which lost 7 bases and 7 bases, there was a span of 28 bases.

The V gene is TRBV28, the J gene TRBJ2-3; perhaps TRBD2 as D (6 bases). This CDR3 is 16 amino acids long. CDR1 is MDHEN and CDR2 is SYDVKM in the germline V gene. The germline V and J ends were trimmed by 7 bases and 1 base, with 18 bases remaining between them. For the CDR3, the DNA is TGTGCCAGCACCCCTAGCCGGGGGTTGGGCACAGATACGCAGTATTTT. Its translation: CASTPSRGLGTDTQYF.

This clonotype showed up many times. CDR3 sequence (DNA): TGTGCCAGCAGCTTAGATCGGGGGCTAAATGAGCAGTTCTTC. This gives the protein CASSLDRGLNEQFF. V usage is TRBV11-2 and J usage is TRBJ2-1; possibly TRBD1 or TRBD2 for D (6 bases each). V was shortened by 0 bases and J by 7 bases, with 10 bases between the two germline ends. CDR1 is SGHAT and CDR2 is FQNNGV in the germline V gene. The CDR3 is 14 residues long.

This chain uses TRBV4-2 with TRBJ2-3; D call uncertain. V lost 1 base, J lost 8 bases, and 10 bases lay in between. The CDR3 totals 13 residues. Germline V gene sequence: CDR1 LGHNA, CDR2 YNFKEQ. CDR3 amino acids: CASSQGKRTTQYF. The CDR3 DNA sequence: TGTGCCAGCAGCCAAGGGAAGAGGACTACGCAGTATTTT.

The rearrangement joins TRBV18 to TRBJ2-7, with D unresolved. This CDR3 has 18 amino acids. Germline V gene data show CDR1 as KGHSH and CDR2 as LQKENI. Trimming took off 3 bases at V and 3 bases at J, with 24 bases between the two ends. CDR3 loop: CASSPMLLTDRSFYEQYF. The DNA of the CDR3 is TGTGCCAGCTCACCCATGCTTCTGACTGACCGTTCTTTCTACGAGCAGTACTTC.

CDR3 in amino acids: CASSSSSGGAGTDTQYF. As DNA, the CDR3 is TGTGCCAGCAGCTCATCCTCCGGGGGGGCGGGGACAGATACGCAGTATTTT. The chain uses TRBV7-2 and TRBJ2-3, with 8 bases identical to TRBD2. The CDR3 is 17 residues long. Germline V lookup: CDR1 SGHTA, CDR2 FQGNSA. With V trimmed by 4 bases and J by 3 bases, 12 bases remained unmatched.